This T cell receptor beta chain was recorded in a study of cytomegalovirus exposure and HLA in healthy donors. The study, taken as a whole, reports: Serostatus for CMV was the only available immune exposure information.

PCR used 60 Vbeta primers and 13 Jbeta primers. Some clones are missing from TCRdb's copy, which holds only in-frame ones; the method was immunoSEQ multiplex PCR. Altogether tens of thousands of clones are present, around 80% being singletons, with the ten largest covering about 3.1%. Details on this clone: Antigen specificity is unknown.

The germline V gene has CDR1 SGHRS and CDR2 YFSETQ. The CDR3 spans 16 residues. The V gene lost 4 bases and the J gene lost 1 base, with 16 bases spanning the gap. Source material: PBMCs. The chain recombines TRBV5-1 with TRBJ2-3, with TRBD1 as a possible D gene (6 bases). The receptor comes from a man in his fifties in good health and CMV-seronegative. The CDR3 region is CASSPEGELGTDTQYF. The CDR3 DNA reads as TGCGCCAGCAGCCCCGAGGGGGAGTTGGGCACAGATACGCAGTATTTT.